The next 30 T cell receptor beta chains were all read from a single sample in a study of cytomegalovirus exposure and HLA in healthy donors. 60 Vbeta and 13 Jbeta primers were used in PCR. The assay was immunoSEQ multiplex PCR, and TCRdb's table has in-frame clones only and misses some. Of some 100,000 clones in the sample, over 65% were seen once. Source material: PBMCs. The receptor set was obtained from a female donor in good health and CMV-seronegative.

For the CDR3, the DNA is TGTGCCAGTAGTTACCAGTCAGATACGCAGTATTTT. Residues: CASSYQSDTQYF. This rearrangement joins TRBV19 to TRBJ2-3; D ambiguous. Trimming removed 5 bases from V and 4 bases from J, with 7 bases in between. This CDR3 is built from 12 residues. In germline, CDR1 is LNHDA, CDR2 SQIVND (reference sequence).

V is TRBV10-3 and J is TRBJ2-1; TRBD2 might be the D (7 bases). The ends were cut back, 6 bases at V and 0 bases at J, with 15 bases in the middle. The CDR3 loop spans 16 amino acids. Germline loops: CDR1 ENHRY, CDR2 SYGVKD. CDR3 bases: TGTGCCATCAGCAGCGTTGGGGGGGCCTCCTACAATGAGCAGTTCTTC. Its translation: CAISSVGGASYNEQFF.

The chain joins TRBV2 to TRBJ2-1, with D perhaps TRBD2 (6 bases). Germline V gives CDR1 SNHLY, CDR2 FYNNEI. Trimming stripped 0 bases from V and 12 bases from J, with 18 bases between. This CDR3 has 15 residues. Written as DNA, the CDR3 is TGTGCCAGCAGTGAAGCGGGCGGGGCGGGTGTAGCGCAGTTCTTC. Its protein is CASSEAGGAGVAQFF.

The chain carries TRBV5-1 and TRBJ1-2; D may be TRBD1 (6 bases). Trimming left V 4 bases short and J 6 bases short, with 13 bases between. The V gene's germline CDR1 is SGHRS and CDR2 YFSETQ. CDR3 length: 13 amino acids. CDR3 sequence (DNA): TGCGCCAGCAGCACCGACGGGACACATGGCTACACCTTC. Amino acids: CASSTDGTHGYTF.

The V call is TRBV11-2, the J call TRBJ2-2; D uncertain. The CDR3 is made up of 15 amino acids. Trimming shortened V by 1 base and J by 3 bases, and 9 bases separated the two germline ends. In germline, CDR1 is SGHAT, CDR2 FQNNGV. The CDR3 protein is CASSLVGSYTGELFF. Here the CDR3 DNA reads TGTGCCAGCAGCTTAGTTGGCAGTTACACCGGGGAGCTGTTTTTT.

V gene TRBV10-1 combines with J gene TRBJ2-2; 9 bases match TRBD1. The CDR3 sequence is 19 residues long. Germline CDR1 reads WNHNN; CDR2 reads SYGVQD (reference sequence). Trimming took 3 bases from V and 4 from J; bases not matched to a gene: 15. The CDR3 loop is CASSDSGTGPSLRTGELFF. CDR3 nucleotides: TGCGCCAGCAGTGATTCCGGGACAGGGCCAAGTTTACGCACCGGGGAGCTGTTTTTT.

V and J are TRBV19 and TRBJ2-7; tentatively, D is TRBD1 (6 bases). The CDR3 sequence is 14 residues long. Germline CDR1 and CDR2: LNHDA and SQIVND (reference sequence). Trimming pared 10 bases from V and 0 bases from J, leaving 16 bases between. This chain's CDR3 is CATTRTDSSYEQYF. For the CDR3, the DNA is TGTGCCACCACACGCACGGACAGCTCCTACGAGCAGTACTTC.

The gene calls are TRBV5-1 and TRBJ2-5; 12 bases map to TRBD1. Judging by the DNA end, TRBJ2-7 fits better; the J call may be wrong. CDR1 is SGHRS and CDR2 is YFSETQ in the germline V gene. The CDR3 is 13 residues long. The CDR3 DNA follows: TGCGCCAGCGCACGGGACAGGGGGCCCGAGCAGTACTTC. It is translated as CASARDRGPEQYF.

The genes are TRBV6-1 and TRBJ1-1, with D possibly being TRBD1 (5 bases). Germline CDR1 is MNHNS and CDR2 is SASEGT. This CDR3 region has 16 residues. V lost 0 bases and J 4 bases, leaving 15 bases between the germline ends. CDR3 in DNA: TGTGCCAGCAGTGAAGCGGGGGGGACGGGGGGCACTGAAGCTTTCTTT. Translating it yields CASSEAGGTGGTEAFF.

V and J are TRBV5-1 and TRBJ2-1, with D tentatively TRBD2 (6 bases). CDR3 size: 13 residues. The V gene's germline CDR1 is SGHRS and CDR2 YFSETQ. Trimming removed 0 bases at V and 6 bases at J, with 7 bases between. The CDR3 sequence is CASSLGRGNEQFF. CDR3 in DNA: TGCGCCAGCAGCTTGGGGCGGGGCAATGAGCAGTTCTTC.

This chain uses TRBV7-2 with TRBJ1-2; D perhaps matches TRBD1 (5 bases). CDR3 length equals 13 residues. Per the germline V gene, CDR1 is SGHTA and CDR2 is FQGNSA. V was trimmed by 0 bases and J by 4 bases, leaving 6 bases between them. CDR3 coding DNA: TGTGCCAGCAGCTTAGCGACAGCCTATGGCTACACCTTC. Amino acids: CASSLATAYGYTF.

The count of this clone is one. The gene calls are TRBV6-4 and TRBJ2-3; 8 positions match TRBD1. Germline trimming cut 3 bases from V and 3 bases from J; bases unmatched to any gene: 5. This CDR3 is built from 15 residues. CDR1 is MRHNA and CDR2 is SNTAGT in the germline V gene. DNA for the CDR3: TGTGCCAGCAGTGATCAGGGGGCTTCTACAGATACGCAGTATTTT. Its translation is CASSDQGASTDTQYF.

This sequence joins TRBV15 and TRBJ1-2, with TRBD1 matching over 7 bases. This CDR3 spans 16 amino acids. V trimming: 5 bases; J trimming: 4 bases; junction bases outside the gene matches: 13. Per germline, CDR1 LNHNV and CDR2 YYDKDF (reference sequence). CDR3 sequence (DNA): TGTGCCACCAGCTGGGGGTTCGACAGGGTGGCCTATGGCTACACCTTC. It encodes CATSWGFDRVAYGYTF.

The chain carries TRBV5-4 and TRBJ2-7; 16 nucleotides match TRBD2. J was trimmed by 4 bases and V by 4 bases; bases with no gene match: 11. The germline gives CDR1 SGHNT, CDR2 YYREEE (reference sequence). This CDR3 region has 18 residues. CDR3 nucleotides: TGTGCCAGCAGCGGCGGCTCCGGGACTAGCGGGGGGGATTACGAGCAGTACTTC. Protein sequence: CASSGGSGTSGGDYEQYF.

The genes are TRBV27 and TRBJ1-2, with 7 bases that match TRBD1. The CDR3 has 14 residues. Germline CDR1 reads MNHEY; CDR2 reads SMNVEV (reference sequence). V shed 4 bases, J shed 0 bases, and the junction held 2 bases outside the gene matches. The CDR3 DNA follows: TGTGCCAGCAGTTGGACAGGTACTAACTATGGCTACACCTTC. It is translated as CASSWTGTNYGYTF.

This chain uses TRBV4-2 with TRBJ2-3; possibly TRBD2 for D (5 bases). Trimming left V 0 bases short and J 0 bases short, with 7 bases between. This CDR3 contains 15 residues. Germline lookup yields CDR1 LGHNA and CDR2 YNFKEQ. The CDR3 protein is CASSQERASTDTQYF. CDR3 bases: TGTGCCAGCAGCCAAGAGCGGGCTAGCACAGATACGCAGTATTTT.

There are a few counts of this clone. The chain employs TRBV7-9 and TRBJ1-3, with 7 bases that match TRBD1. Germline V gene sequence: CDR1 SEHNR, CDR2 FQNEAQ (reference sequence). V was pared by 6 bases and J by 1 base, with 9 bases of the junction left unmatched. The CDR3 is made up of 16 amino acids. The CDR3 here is CASRSGTALSGNTIYF. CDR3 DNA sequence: TGTGCCAGCAGATCCGGGACAGCCCTGTCTGGAAACACCATATATTTT.

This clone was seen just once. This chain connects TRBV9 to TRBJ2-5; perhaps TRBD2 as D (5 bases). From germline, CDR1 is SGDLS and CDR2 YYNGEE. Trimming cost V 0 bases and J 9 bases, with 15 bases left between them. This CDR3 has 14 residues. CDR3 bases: TGTGCCAGCAGCGTAGGGGAGACCCCACTTGCCCAGTACTTC. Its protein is CASSVGETPLAQYF.

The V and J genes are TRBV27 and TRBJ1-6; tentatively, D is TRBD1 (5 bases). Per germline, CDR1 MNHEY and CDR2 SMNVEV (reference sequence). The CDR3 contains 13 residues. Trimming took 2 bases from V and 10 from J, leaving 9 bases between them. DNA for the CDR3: TGTGCCAGCAGTTTAAGGGGTTGGTCACCCCTCCACTTT. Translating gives CASSLRGWSPLHF.

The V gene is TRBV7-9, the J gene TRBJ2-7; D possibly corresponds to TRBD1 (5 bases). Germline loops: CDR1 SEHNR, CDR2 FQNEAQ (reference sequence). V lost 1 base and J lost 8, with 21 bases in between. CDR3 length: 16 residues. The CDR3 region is CASSLGGDLIQRKQYF. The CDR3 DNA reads TGTGCCAGCAGCTTAGGGGGCGACCTAATCCAACGTAAGCAGTACTTC.

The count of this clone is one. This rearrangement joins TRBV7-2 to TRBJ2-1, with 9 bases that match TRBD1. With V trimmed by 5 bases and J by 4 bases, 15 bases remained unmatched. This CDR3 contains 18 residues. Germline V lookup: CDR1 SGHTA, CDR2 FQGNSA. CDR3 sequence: CASSRPQTRDREYNEQFF. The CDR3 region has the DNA TGTGCCAGCAGCCGTCCCCAGACTCGGGACAGGGAGTACAATGAGCAGTTCTTC. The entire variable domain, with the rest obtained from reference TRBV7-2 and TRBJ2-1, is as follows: GAGVSQSPSNKVTEKGKDVELRCDPISGHTALYWYRQSLGQGLEFLIYFQGNSAPDKSGLPSDRFSAERTGGSVSTLTIQRTQQEDSAVYLCASSRPQTRDREYNEQFFGPGTRLTVL.

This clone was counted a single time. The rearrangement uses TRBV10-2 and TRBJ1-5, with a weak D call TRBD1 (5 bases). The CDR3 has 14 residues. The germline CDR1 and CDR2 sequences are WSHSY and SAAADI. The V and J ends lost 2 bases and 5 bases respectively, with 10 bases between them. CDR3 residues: CASSEDGGDQPQHF. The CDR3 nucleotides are TGCGCCAGCAGTGAGGACGGGGGTGATCAGCCCCAGCATTTT.

The CDR3 is CAWSVLQDREGKGYTF. The CDR3 region has the DNA TGTGCCTGGAGTGTACTTCAGGACAGGGAGGGGAAGGGCTACACCTTC. J is TRBJ1-2 and V is TRBV30, with 8 bases identical to TRBD1. The CDR3 runs 16 residues. CDR1 GTSNPN and CDR2 SVGIG come from the germline V gene (reference sequence). V trimming: 0 bases; J trimming: 8 bases; junction bases outside the gene matches: 14.

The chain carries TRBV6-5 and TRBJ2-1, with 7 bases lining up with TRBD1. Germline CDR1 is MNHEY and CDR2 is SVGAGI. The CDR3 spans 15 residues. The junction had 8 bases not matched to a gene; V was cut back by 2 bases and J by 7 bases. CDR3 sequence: CASSYQPPTGNEQFF. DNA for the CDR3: TGTGCCAGCAGTTACCAACCCCCGACAGGGAATGAGCAGTTCTTC.

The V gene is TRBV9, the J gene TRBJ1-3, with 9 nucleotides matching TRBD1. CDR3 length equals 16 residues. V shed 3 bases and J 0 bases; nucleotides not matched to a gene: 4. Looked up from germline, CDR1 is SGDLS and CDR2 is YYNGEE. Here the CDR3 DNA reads TGTGCCAGCAGCGCCGGGACAGGGTCCTCTGGAAACACCATATATTTT. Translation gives CASSAGTGSSGNTIYF.

In nucleotides, the CDR3 is TGTGCCAGCATTGGACAGACTTTTGGAGAGCAGTACTTC. It translates to CASIGQTFGEQYF. The gene calls are TRBV2 and TRBJ2-7; TRBD1 is a possible D gene (6 bases). In germline, CDR1 is SNHLY, CDR2 FYNNEI. This CDR3 comprises 13 residues. Trimming stripped 7 bases from V and 7 bases from J, with 17 bases between.

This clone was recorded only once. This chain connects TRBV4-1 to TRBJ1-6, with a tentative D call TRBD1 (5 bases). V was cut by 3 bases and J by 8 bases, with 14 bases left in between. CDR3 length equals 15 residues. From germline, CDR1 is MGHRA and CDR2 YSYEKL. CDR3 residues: CASSHIQGYDSPLHF. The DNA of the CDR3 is TGCGCCAGCAGCCATATTCAGGGTTACGATTCACCCCTCCACTTT.

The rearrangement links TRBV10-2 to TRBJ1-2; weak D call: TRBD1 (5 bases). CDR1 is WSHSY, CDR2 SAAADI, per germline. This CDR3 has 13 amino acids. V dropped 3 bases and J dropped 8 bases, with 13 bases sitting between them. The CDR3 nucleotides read TGCGCCAGCAGTGACGGGGGACCAGTGGGCTACACCTTC. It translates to CASSDGGPVGYTF.

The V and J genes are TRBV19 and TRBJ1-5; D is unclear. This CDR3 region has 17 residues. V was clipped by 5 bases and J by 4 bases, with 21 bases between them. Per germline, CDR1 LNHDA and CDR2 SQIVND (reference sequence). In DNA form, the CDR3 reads TGTGCCAGTAGTTACCCCTCCTGGGCTGTTGGGAATCAGCCCCAGCATTTT. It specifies CASSYPSWAVGNQPQHF.

CDR3 in DNA: TGTGCCACGACCCAGGACAGTAACCAAGAGACCCAGTACTTC. Protein product: CATTQDSNQETQYF. V usage is TRBV10-3 and J usage is TRBJ2-5; perhaps TRBD1 as D (6 bases). Germline loops: CDR1 ENHRY, CDR2 SYGVKD. Trimming shortened V by 10 bases and J by 0 bases, and 15 bases separated the two germline ends. The CDR3 extends over 14 amino acids.